This T cell receptor beta chain was identified during a study of beta chain features in type 1 diabetes. Sequencing targeted expressed TCRB transcripts, as all isolated RNA had been reverse transcribed. Sequenced by immunoSEQ multiplex PCR; TCRdb stores in-frame clones only, minus some. The sample yields 360,000 or so clones, about 20% seen once. Trimming shortened V by 3 bases and J by 6 bases, and 9 bases separated the two germline ends. The CDR3 sequence is 13 residues long. Germline lookup yields CDR1 SGHNT and CDR2 YENEEA. Sequenced material: naive CD4+ T cells from blood. This TCR was sampled from a woman in her late teens or twenties in good health. V and J are TRBV11-3 and TRBJ2-1; D possibly corresponds to TRBD1 (5 bases). The DNA for the CDR3 is TGTGCCAGCAGCTTGGGGCAGGGCAATGAGCAGTTCTTC. This encodes CASSLGQGNEQFF.